The 20 T cell receptor beta chains below were found in one sample sequenced in a study of cytomegalovirus exposure and HLA in healthy donors. Researchers ran the PCR with 60 Vbeta and 13 Jbeta primers. Data came from immunoSEQ multiplex PCR; TCRdb stores just in-frame clones and leaves some out. In the table there are around 100,000 clones, 84% of which are singletons. The sequenced material came from PBMCs. These receptors were collected from a woman aged 18 to 35 in good health and CMV-seronegative.

The chain is built from TRBV18 and TRBJ2-7; 10 nucleotides line up with TRBD1. This CDR3 region has 14 residues. From germline, CDR1 is KGHSH and CDR2 LQKENI. V lost 1 base, J lost 7 bases, and 4 bases stayed unmatched. CDR3 sequence reads: CASSPLDRGLEQYF. The CDR3 bases are TGTGCCAGCTCACCACTTGACAGGGGGCTAGAGCAGTACTTC.

This chain connects TRBV7-9 to TRBJ2-5; D is perhaps TRBD2 (5 bases). TRBJ2-7 explains the end of the DNA better; the J call may be wrong. CDR3 length equals 14 residues. CDR1 is SEHNR, CDR2 FQNEAQ, per germline (reference sequence). DNA of the CDR3: TGTGCCAGCAGCCCCATCGGTGAGGGTGGCGAGCAGTACTTC. Translated, it gives CASSPIGEGGEQYF.

The chain is built from TRBV6-1 and TRBJ1-4, with 7 bases identical to TRBD1. Looked up from germline, CDR1 is MNHNS and CDR2 is SASEGT. This CDR3 contains 13 residues. V shed 3 bases, J shed 7 bases, and the junction held 2 bases outside the gene matches. As DNA, the CDR3 is TGTGCCAGCAGTGATGGACAGGTTGAAAAACTGTTTTTT. It translates to CASSDGQVEKLFF.

In its sample, this clone was seen once. CDR3 in DNA: TGTGCCAGCAGTTATTTCCCAGGTGTCCTCCAAGAGACCCAGTACTTC. Translation gives CASSYFPGVLQETQYF. This sequence joins TRBV6-6 and TRBJ2-5; D is unresolved. Germline V CDR1 and CDR2: MNHNY, SVGAGI (reference sequence). V was cut by 3 bases and J by 1 base, with 15 bases left in between. CDR3 length equals 16 residues.

The chain recombines TRBV27 with TRBJ2-2; 10 nucleotides align to TRBD1. Germline lookup yields CDR1 MNHEY and CDR2 SMNVEV (reference sequence). Germline trimming cut 5 bases from V and 6 bases from J; bases unmatched to any gene: 12. The CDR3 runs 17 residues. CDR3 protein: CASSGGRDRGRAGELFF. The CDR3 nucleotides are TGTGCCAGCAGTGGGGGCCGGGACAGGGGAAGGGCCGGGGAGCTGTTTTTT.

A single count supports this clone. J is TRBJ1-1 and V is TRBV4-3, with D perhaps matching TRBD1 (5 bases). The length of the CDR3 is 17 residues. Germline V gene data show CDR1 as LGHNA and CDR2 as YSLEER. With 2 bases removed from V and 2 bases from J, the gap between germline ends came to 18 bases. The CDR3 DNA reads TGCGCCAGCAGCCAATCCCTCCCCGGGGACTTCAACACTGAAGCTTTCTTT. This gives the protein CASSQSLPGDFNTEAFF.

CDR3 bases: TGTGCCAGCAGCGTATTGCCTGGAGATAATTCACCCCTCCACTTT. Residues: CASSVLPGDNSPLHF. V and J are TRBV9 and TRBJ1-6; no definite D call. The ends were cut back, 1 base at V and 5 bases at J, with 10 bases in the middle. In germline, CDR1 is SGDLS, CDR2 YYNGEE. There are 15 residues in the CDR3.

This clone was seen more than once but under ten times. The gene calls are TRBV4-3 and TRBJ2-1; 7 nucleotides match TRBD2. The V segment lost 4 bases and the J segment 4 bases; nucleotides outside the gene matches: 10. The CDR3 loop spans 16 amino acids. Germline CDR1 and CDR2: LGHNA and YSLEER. The CDR3: CASSLNAGEAYNEQFF. The CDR3 DNA sequence: TGCGCCAGCAGCCTTAACGCGGGGGAGGCTTACAATGAGCAGTTCTTC.

V is TRBV9 and J is TRBJ2-3, with TRBD2 matching 12 bases. V lost 4 bases, J lost 3 bases, and 9 bases stayed unmatched. The length of the CDR3 is 17 residues. Germline CDR1 reads SGDLS; CDR2 reads YYNGEE. This CDR3 reads CASSMLASGGVTDTQYF. CDR3 DNA sequence: TGTGCCAGCAGCATGCTGGCTAGCGGGGGGGTTACAGATACGCAGTATTTT.

A single count supports this clone. This chain connects TRBV6-1 to TRBJ2-3; TRBD1 is a possible D gene (6 bases). The CDR3 is 13 amino acids. The V end was cut by 5 bases, the J end by 2 bases, with 8 bases between. Germline V gene lookup returns CDR1 MNHNS and CDR2 SASEGT. The CDR3 nucleotides read TGTGCCAGCAGTCCGGGACACACAGATACGCAGTATTTT. It specifies CASSPGHTDTQYF.

This chain uses TRBV13 with TRBJ2-1, with TRBD1 matching 10 bases. The CDR3 extends over 15 amino acids. The junction had 2 bases not matched to a gene; V was cut back by 1 base and J by 5 bases. CDR1 and CDR2 from the germline V gene are PRHDT and FYEKMQ (reference sequence). CDR3: CASSLAGTGDNEQFF. CDR3 bases: TGTGCCAGCAGCTTAGCCGGGACAGGGGACAATGAGCAGTTCTTC.

The rearrangement uses TRBV28 and TRBJ1-2; D may be TRBD1 (6 bases). The CDR3 covers 13 residues. CDR1 is MDHEN, CDR2 SYDVKM, per germline. V was cut by 5 bases and J by 2 bases, with 9 bases left in between. In nucleotides, the CDR3 is TGTGCCAGCAGTCTTACAGGGAACTATGGCTACACCTTC. The encoded protein is CASSLTGNYGYTF.

The chain carries TRBV4-3 and TRBJ2-7; no definite D call. Germline CDR1 reads LGHNA; CDR2 reads YSLEER. Trimming stripped 0 bases from V and 7 bases from J, with 13 bases between. The CDR3 spans 14 residues. CDR3 DNA sequence: TGCGCCAGCAGCCAAGATCTTAATGGCGGTGAGCAGTACTTC. This sequence encodes CASSQDLNGGEQYF.

This chain connects TRBV7-9 to TRBJ2-7, with 7 bases lining up with TRBD1. The CDR3 has 13 amino acids. Germline V gene lookup returns CDR1 SEHNR and CDR2 FQNEAQ (reference sequence). V was pared by 4 bases and J by 5 bases, with 5 bases of the junction left unmatched. For the CDR3, the DNA is TGTGCCAGCAGCTACCTCGGGACAGACGAGCAGTACTTC. Protein product: CASSYLGTDEQYF.

This clone has just a few counts. This CDR3 is CASSEDRVLETQYF. As DNA, the CDR3 is TGTGCCAGCAGCGAGGACAGGGTCCTCGAGACCCAGTACTTC. The chain is built from TRBV27 and TRBJ2-5; 8 nucleotides align to TRBD1. V shed 6 bases and J 5 bases; nucleotides not matched to a gene: 8. Germline loops: CDR1 MNHEY, CDR2 SMNVEV (reference sequence). CDR3 length: 14 residues.

As for this clone: At one boundary the junction diverges from the germline segment, which might be a read error. The chain is built from TRBV7-9 and TRBJ1-1; D is possibly TRBD1 (5 bases). The CDR3 is made up of 14 amino acids. Germline V lookup: CDR1 SEHNR, CDR2 FQNEAQ (reference sequence). The CDR3 region is CSSSLGGAPPQAFF. The CDR3 DNA reads TGTTCCAGCAGCTTAGGTGGGGCTCCACCCCAAGCTTTCTTT.

The CDR3 DNA is TGTGCCAGTAGTCGCCTTTTACTTGAGACCCAGTACTTC. The encoded protein is CASSRLLLETQYF. This chain uses TRBV19 with TRBJ2-5; D remains ambiguous. The CDR3 covers 13 residues. Between the trimmed V and J ends, which lost 5 bases and 5 bases, there was a span of 12 bases. Germline assignment: CDR1 LNHDA and CDR2 SQIVND (reference sequence). Variable domain in full (rest from reference TRBV19 and TRBJ2-5): DGGITQSPKYLFRKEGQNVTLSCEQNLNHDAMYWYRQDPGQGLRLIYYSQIVNDFQKGDIAEGYSVSREKKESFPLTVTSAQKNPTAFYLCASSRLLLETQYFGPGTRLLVL.

There are a few counts of this clone. CDR3 amino acids: CASSARGQIKAFF. As DNA, the CDR3 is TGTGCCAGCAGCGCACGAGGACAGATAAAAGCTTTCTTT. V usage is TRBV4-2 and J usage is TRBJ1-1; the D gene is possibly TRBD1 (6 bases). Trimming removed 5 bases from V and 9 bases from J, with 16 bases in between. CDR1 and CDR2 (germline): LGHNA, YNFKEQ. The CDR3 runs 13 residues.

A single count supports this clone. The genes are TRBV7-9 and TRBJ1-1, with no clear D. V was clipped by 4 bases and J by 0 bases, with 12 bases between them. The CDR3 sequence is 15 residues long. The germline CDR1 and CDR2 sequences are SEHNR and FQNEAQ (reference sequence). The CDR3 loop reads CASSSRALLNTEAFF. In DNA form, the CDR3 reads TGTGCCAGCAGCTCGAGGGCCCTTTTGAACACTGAAGCTTTCTTT.

The chain joins TRBV7-9 to TRBJ2-3; maybe TRBD1 (6 bases). The CDR3 sequence is 14 residues long. The germline V gene has CDR1 SEHNR and CDR2 FQNEAQ (reference sequence). With 2 bases removed from V and 0 bases from J, the gap between germline ends came to 6 bases. DNA for the CDR3: TGTGCCAGCAGCTTAAGGGGGAGCACAGATACGCAGTATTTT. Its translation: CASSLRGSTDTQYF.